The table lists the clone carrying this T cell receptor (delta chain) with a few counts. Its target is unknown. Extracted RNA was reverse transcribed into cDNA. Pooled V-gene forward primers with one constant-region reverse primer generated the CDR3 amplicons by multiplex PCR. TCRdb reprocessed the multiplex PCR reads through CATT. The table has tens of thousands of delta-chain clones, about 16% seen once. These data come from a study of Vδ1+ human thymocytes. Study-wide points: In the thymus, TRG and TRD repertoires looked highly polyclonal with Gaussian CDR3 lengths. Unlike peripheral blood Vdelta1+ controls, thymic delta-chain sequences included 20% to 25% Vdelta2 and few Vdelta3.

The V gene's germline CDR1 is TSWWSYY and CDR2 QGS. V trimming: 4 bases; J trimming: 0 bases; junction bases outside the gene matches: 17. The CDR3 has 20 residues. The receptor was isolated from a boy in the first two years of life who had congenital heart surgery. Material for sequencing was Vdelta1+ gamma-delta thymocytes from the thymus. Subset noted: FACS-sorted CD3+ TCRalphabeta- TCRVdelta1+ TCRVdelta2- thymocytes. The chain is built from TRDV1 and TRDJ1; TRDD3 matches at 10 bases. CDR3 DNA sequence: TGTGCTCTTGGGGTCCACACTTCCCCCACTGGGGGATCCAACACCGATAAACTCATCTTT. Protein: CALGVHTSPTGGSNTDKLIF.